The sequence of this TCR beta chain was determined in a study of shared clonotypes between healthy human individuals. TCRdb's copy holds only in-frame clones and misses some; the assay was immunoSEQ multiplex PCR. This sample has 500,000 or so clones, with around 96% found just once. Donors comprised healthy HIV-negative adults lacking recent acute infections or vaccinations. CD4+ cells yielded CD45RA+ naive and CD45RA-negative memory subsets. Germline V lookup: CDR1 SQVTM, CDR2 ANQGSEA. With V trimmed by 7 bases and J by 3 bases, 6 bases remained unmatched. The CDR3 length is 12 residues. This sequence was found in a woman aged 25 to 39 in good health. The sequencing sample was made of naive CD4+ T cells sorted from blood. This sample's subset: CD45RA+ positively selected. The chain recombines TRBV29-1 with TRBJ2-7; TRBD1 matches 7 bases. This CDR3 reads CSAGTVSYEQYF. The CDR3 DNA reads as TGCAGCGCCGGGACAGTGAGCTACGAGCAGTACTTC.